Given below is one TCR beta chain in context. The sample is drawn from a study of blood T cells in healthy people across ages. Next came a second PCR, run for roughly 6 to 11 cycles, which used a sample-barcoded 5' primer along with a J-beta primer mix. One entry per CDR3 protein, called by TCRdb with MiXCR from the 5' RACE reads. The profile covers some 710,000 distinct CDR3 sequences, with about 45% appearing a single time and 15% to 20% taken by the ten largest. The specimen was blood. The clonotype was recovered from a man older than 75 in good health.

The CDR3 region is CSGGQYNEQYF. As DNA, the CDR3 is TGCAGCGGTGGACAGTACAATGAGCAGTACTTC. This sequence joins TRBV29-1 and TRBJ2-1, with a tentative D call TRBD1 (6 bases). TRBJ2-7 matches the DNA end more closely, so the J call is doubtful. Germline V lookup: CDR1 SQVTM, CDR2 ANQGSEA. The CDR3 contains 11 residues.